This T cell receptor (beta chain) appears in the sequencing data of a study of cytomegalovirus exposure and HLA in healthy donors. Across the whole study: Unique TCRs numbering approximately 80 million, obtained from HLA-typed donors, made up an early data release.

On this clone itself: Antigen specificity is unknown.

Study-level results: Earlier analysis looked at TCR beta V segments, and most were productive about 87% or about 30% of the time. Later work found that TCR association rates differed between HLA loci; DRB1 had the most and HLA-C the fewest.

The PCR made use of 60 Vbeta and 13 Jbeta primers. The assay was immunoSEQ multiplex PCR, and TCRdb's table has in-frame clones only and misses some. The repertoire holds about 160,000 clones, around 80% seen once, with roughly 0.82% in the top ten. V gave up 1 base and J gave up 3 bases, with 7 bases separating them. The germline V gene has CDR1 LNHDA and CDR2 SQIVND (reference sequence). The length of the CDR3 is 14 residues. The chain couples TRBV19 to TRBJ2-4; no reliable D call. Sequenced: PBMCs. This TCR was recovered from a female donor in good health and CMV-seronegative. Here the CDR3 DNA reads TGTGCCAGTAGTATAGTGGGCAGCAAAAACATTCAGTACTTC. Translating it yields CASSIVGSKNIQYF.